A selection of T cell receptor beta chains follows, all from one sample in a study of T-cell reconstitution after alpha-beta-depleted transplantation in children. TCRdb recomputed calls from the PCR reads with MiXCR, one row per CDR3 protein. This sample carries around 450,000 distinct CDR3 sequences, 8% to 11% of them seen once, and the ten largest clones take roughly 2.1%. This specimen was PBMCs, taken before TCRalphabeta/CD19-depleted stem cell transplant. The receptor source for this set is a child aged 2 to 15 with inherited bone marrow failure, due to receive a stem cell transplant. Both conserved end residues are part of each CDR3. Fields, in order: D gene, V gene, clone size, J gene, CDR3 DNA, CDR3 protein. The D gene is left open where the match is weak. Expanded clones get a size class; other rows say once, few or many, or leave the size out.

>TRBD1|TRBV15|.|TRBJ2-7
TGTGCCACCAGCAGAGGGCCGGACAGGGGACGGGAGCAGTACTTC
CATSRGPDRGREQYF
>TRBD2|TRBV18|many|TRBJ2-1
TGTGCCAGCTCACCACAGCCTAGCGGACAATACAATGAGCAGTTCTTC
CASSPQPSGQYNEQFF
>.|TRBV20-1|many|TRBJ2-1
TGCAGTGCTACTAGCGCGGGCTCCTACAATGAGCAGTTCTTC
CSATSAGSYNEQFF
>.|TRBV23-1|many|TRBJ2-2
TGCGCCAGCAGTCAAAGGATGGGGGAGCTGTTTTTT
CASSQRMGELFF
>.|TRBV20-1|many|TRBJ2-7
TGCAGTGCTCTCAAATACGAGCAGTACTTC
CSALKYEQYF
>.|TRBV4-3|many|TRBJ2-2
TGCGCCAGCAGCCAAGATTGGTGGGGGCAGGGGGGAACGAACACCGGGGAGCTGTTTTTT
CASSQDWWGQGGTNTGELFF
>.|TRBV19|many|TRBJ1-1
TGTGCCACCACGGGGTGGGGTGTGAACACTGAAGCTTTCTTT
CATTGWGVNTEAFF
>TRBD1|TRBV28|few|TRBJ2-7
TGTGCCAGCAGCATTCACGAACCTTCCGGGACAGGCTCCTACGAGCAGTACTTC
CASSIHEPSGTGSYEQYF
>.|TRBV27|.|TRBJ2-7
TGTGCCAGCAGTTTCGGGACTGCGACCTCCTACGAGCAGTACTTC
CASSFGTATSYEQYF
>TRBD1|TRBV19|.|TRBJ1-1
TGTGCCAGTACCATGGGACAGCAGAACACTGAAGCTTTCTTT
CASTMGQQNTEAFF
>TRBD2|TRBV5-1|many|TRBJ2-5
TGCGCCAGCAGCTTGGCTGCTAGCGGGGGCCAAGAGACCCAGTACTTC
CASSLAASGGQETQYF
>.|TRBV19|few|TRBJ1-5
TGTGCCAGTAGCCGGGGTCAGGGGCCCCAGCATTTT
CASSRGQGPQHF
>.|TRBV20-1|few|TRBJ1-3
TGCAGTGCTAGAAGGGGAAACACCATATATTTT
CSARRGNTIYF
>.|TRBV27|many|TRBJ2-7
TGTGCCAGCAGGGAGACAGGCGCCTACGAGCAGTACTTC
CASRETGAYEQYF
>.|TRBV19|.|TRBJ1-5
TGTGCCAGTAGTAGAGGGTTGTTACAACAGGGTAGGAGCAATCAGCCCCAGCATTTT
CASSRGLLQQGRSNQPQHF
>TRBD1|TRBV5-1|many|TRBJ1-2
TGCGCCAGCCGTCGCGACAGGGTTGTGCCAGGCTACACCTTC
CASRRDRVVPGYTF
>.|TRBV7-2|few|TRBJ2-2
TGTGCCAGCAGCTTAGCCGGCTTACTCACCGGGGAGCTGTTTTTT
CASSLAGLLTGELFF
>.|TRBV24-1|many|TRBJ2-7
TGTGCCACCAGTGATAGGACCCCACCCTACGAGCAGTACTTC
CATSDRTPPYEQYF
>TRBD1|TRBV28|.|TRBJ2-6
TGTGCCAGCAGTGACCCGACAGGGACCTCTGGGGCCAACGTCCTGACTTTC
CASSDPTGTSGANVLTF
>TRBD2|TRBV4-3|.|TRBJ2-1
TGCGCCAGCAGCCAACTACTAGCGGTAGGTGAGCAGTTCTTC
CASSQLLAVGEQFF
>.|TRBV29-1|many|TRBJ2-1
TGCAGCGTGCGGCTGGACGGCCTAGGTGAGCAGTTCTTC
CSVRLDGLGEQFF
>.|TRBV19|.|TRBJ2-1
TGTGCCAGTAGTTCCTCGAACTCCTACAATGAGCAGTTCTTC
CASSSSNSYNEQFF
>TRBD1|TRBV16|.|TRBJ1-1
TGTGCCAGCAGCCACCGACAGGGTGGGCCCTCCACTGAAGCTTTCTTT
CASSHRQGGPSTEAFF
>.|TRBV6-2/TRBV6-3|many|TRBJ2-6
TGTGCCAGCAGCCACTCCACTCAGGGGGCCAACGTCCTGACTTTC
CASSHSTQGANVLTF
>TRBD2|TRBV28|.|TRBJ2-2
TGTGCCAGCAGCCCCATGCTGGGACTAGTAACATCCGGGGAGCTGTTTTTT
CASSPMLGLVTSGELFF
>.|TRBV7-8|many|TRBJ2-7
TGTGCCAGCAGCTTAGCGAGTTGGCGCTCCTACGAGCAGTACTTC
CASSLASWRSYEQYF
>TRBD1|TRBV7-8|many|TRBJ1-5
TGTGCCAGCAGAGGCTCAGGGGGCAGGAGCAATCAGCCCCAGCATTTT
CASRGSGGRSNQPQHF
>TRBD2|TRBV5-1|.|TRBJ2-7
TGCGCCAGCAGCTTGCGGGAATTGAGCGGGAGGGCCTACTCCTACGAGCAGTACTTC
CASSLRELSGRAYSYEQYF
>.|TRBV7-9|many|TRBJ1-4
TGTGCCAGCAGCTTAGAAAGGAAGGGGAGAGAAAAACTGTTTTTT
CASSLERKGREKLFF
>TRBD1|TRBV10-3|.|TRBJ2-7
TGTGCCATCAGTGGCGGGCGGGACAGGGGGAGTGAGCAGTACTTC
CAISGGRDRGSEQYF
>.|TRBV20-1|many|TRBJ1-5
TGCAGTGCTAGAGTCCCCGGGGGCAATCAGCCCCAGCATTTT
CSARVPGGNQPQHF
>.|TRBV20-1|many|TRBJ2-7
TGCAGTGCTAGAGATAGTGGGGAACATTCCTACGAGCAGTACTTC
CSARDSGEHSYEQYF
>TRBD2|TRBV4-3|few|TRBJ2-7
TGCGCCAGCAGCCAAGATCTGACTAGCGGGAGCTACGAGCAGTACTTC
CASSQDLTSGSYEQYF
>TRBD1|TRBV19|.|TRBJ2-7
TGTGCCAGTAGCAGAAACAGGGGAATCTCTACCTACGAGCAGTACTTC
CASSRNRGISTYEQYF
>TRBD1|TRBV25-1|many|TRBJ2-1
TGTGCCAGCAGTGGAACCAATACAGGGGAGAGCTCCTACAATGAGCAGTTCTTC
CASSGTNTGESSYNEQFF
>TRBD2|TRBV29-1|many|TRBJ2-1
TGCAGCGCTTTGCGGGGGGCCTCCTACAATGAGCAGTTCTTC
CSALRGASYNEQFF
>TRBD2|TRBV19|many|TRBJ2-7
TGTGCCAGTAGCGGACTAGCGGGAGTTGAGCAGTACTTC
CASSGLAGVEQYF
>TRBD1|TRBV20-1|many|TRBJ2-2
TGCAGTGCTAGGGGACCGGGACAGACCTACGGGGAGCTGTTTTTT
CSARGPGQTYGELFF
>.|TRBV10-2|once|TRBJ2-2
TGCGCCAGCGGTCTTAGTCCGAACACCGGGGAGCTGTTTTTT
CASGLSPNTGELFF
>TRBD2|TRBV15|many|TRBJ2-3
TGTGCCACCGCCGAGCGGGACCCCACAGATACGCAGTATTTT
CATAERDPTDTQYF
>TRBD1|TRBV12-3/TRBV12-4|.|TRBJ2-1
TGTGCCAGCAGTTGGGACAGGGGTGGGAACAATGAGCAGTTCTTC
CASSWDRGGNNEQFF
>.|TRBV12-3/TRBV12-4|few|TRBJ2-3
TGTGCCAGCAGTCCCACCTTATCGCATACGCAGTATTTT
CASSPTLSHTQYF
>TRBD2|TRBV4-3|many|TRBJ2-7
TGCGCCAGCAGCCAAGAAAGGCTAGCGGGAGAACTCAGCTACGAGCAGTACTTC
CASSQERLAGELSYEQYF
>TRBD2|TRBV12-3/TRBV12-4|many|TRBJ2-1
TGTGCCAGCATCGGGACTAGCGAGAGCTCCTACAATGAGCAGTTCTTC
CASIGTSESSYNEQFF
>.|TRBV7-2|few|TRBJ2-7
TGTGCCAGCAGCTACGGGACCCGGCCCACCTACGAGCAGTACTTC
CASSYGTRPTYEQYF
>TRBD2|TRBV27|many|TRBJ2-1
TGTGCCAGCAGTTCCGGGACTAGCGGAAAAAATGAGCAGTTCTTC
CASSSGTSGKNEQFF
>.|TRBV10-3|many|TRBJ2-3
TGTGCCATCAGTGTAGTGGACCCCCCCACAGATACGCAGTATTTT
CAISVVDPPTDTQYF
>TRBD2|TRBV5-4|many|TRBJ2-1
TGTGCCAGCAGCTTGGGGGGGGGACCCTACAATGAGCAGTTCTTC
CASSLGGGPYNEQFF
>TRBD2|TRBV7-2|many|TRBJ2-2
TGTGCCAGCAGCTCGGGACTAGCGGGAGGGTTTGGCGGGGAGCTGTTTTTT
CASSSGLAGGFGGELFF
>.|TRBV6-2/TRBV6-3|many|TRBJ2-2
TGTGCCAGCAGTCCTATTCTAGCGCTGCGGGAGCTGTTTTTT
CASSPILALRELFF
>TRBD1|TRBV2|many|TRBJ1-2
TGTGCCAGCACCGACAGGGGAGCTAACTATGGCTACACCTTC
CASTDRGANYGYTF
>TRBD2|TRBV7-2|few|TRBJ2-1
TGTGCCAGCAGCCTCCACCCGGGACTAAGAACGCCAACCTATCATCACAATTTGGAGTTCTTC
CASSLHPGLRTPTYHHNLEFF